The T cell receptor beta chain described here comes from a study of cytomegalovirus exposure and HLA in healthy donors. Study-wide findings and caveats: Most subjects had HLA-A and HLA-B alleles reportedly predicted accurately by TCR beta sequences. Presence/absence analyses assumed roughly uniform sequencing depth across donors.

Turning to this clone: Antigen: not known.

A multiplex PCR was run with 60 Vbeta primers and 13 Jbeta primers. TCRdb keeps only in-frame clones here, not all; method: immunoSEQ multiplex PCR. Of 90,000 to 120,000 clones listed, 70% to 85% were seen once; the top ten hold about 3.1%. Sample: PBMCs. This receptor was identified in a woman aged 40 to 50 in good health and CMV-seronegative.

CDR3 bases: TGTGCCAGCAGCCAGCGGCGGGGCGGGGACTATGGCTACACCTTC. Translation gives CASSQRRGGDYGYTF. V gene TRBV5-6 combines with J gene TRBJ1-2, with D possibly being TRBD1 (5 bases). The V end was cut by 4 bases, the J end by 3 bases, with 16 bases between. The CDR3 is 15 residues long. Germline V gene data show CDR1 as SGHDT and CDR2 as YYEEEE.